Below, 31 T cell receptor beta chains from the same sample are listed, as sequenced in a study of T cell responses to AZD1222 COVID-19 vaccine. Sequencing was performed with immunoSEQ multiplex PCR; in TCRdb, only in-frame clones are kept and a portion is missing. The sample has 150,000 to 200,000 clones, more than 75% seen once. Material: peripheral blood, obtained 28 days after the second AZD1222 dose. Receptors were obtained from an adult who received the AZD1222 COVID-19 vaccine.

The J gene is TRBJ2-5, the V gene TRBV28; TRBD1 agrees at 8 bases. Germline V CDR1 and CDR2: MDHEN, SYDVKM. After removal of 2 bases from V and 1 base from J, the junction contained 12 bases not matched to a gene. The CDR3 covers 18 residues. CDR3 in amino acids: CASSLIWAGGAGQETQYF. In nucleotides, the CDR3 is TGTGCCAGCAGTTTAATTTGGGCAGGGGGCGCGGGCCAAGAGACCCAGTACTTC.

V and J are TRBV29-1 and TRBJ2-1; 7 positions match TRBD1. The V segment lost 7 bases and the J segment 9 bases; nucleotides outside the gene matches: 9. Germline V CDR1 and CDR2: SQVTM, ANQGSEA. The CDR3 loop spans 12 amino acids. CDR3 bases: TGCAGCGCCTTCAAAGGGGGCCGTGAGCAGTTCTTC. Amino acids: CSAFKGGREQFF.

The chain has TRBV27 and TRBJ1-6, with a weak D call TRBD1 (5 bases). Per the germline V gene, CDR1 is MNHEY and CDR2 is SMNVEV (reference sequence). The CDR3 length is 16 residues. With 2 bases removed from V and 4 bases from J, the gap between germline ends came to 12 bases. The CDR3 nucleotides are TGTGCCAGCAGTTTAAAATTCGACAGTTATAATTCACCCCTCCACTTT. This translates into CASSLKFDSYNSPLHF.

CDR3 amino acids: CASSVGGVTDTQYF. CDR3 coding DNA: TGTGCCAGCAGCGTTGGTGGCGTCACAGATACGCAGTATTTT. The rearrangement links TRBV7-3 to TRBJ2-3, with D unresolved. Per germline, CDR1 SGHTA and CDR2 FQGTGA. CDR3 size: 14 residues. V lost 5 bases to trimming and J lost 2 bases, with 11 bases between them.

This chain links TRBV19 with TRBJ2-4, with D tentatively TRBD2 (6 bases). Germline lookup yields CDR1 LNHDA and CDR2 SQIVND (reference sequence). The CDR3 loop spans 18 amino acids. Trimming left V 7 bases short and J 7 bases short, with 29 bases between. CDR3 coding DNA: TGTGCCAGTACTCTCCGGGGGAGCGGTACACCCTGGGAGAACATTCAGTACTTC. Residues: CASTLRGSGTPWENIQYF.

The rearrangement links TRBV9 to TRBJ2-6; no firm D call. Looked up from germline, CDR1 is SGDLS and CDR2 is YYNGEE. Between the trimmed V and J ends, which lost 0 bases and 3 bases, there was a span of 13 bases. The CDR3 is 17 residues long. This CDR3 reads CASSVVGSSLGANVLTF. In nucleotides, the CDR3 is TGTGCCAGCAGCGTAGTAGGCAGCTCCCTTGGGGCCAACGTCCTGACTTTC.

V gene TRBV6-5 combines with J gene TRBJ2-7; TRBD1 might be the D (6 bases). Germline assignment: CDR1 MNHEY and CDR2 SVGAGI. The length of the CDR3 is 13 residues. Between the trimmed V and J ends, which lost 5 bases and 3 bases, there was a span of 11 bases. The CDR3 sequence: CASSQGQHYEQYF. The CDR3 DNA reads TGTGCCAGCAGTCAGGGGCAGCACTACGAGCAGTACTTC.

The sample holds a few counts of this clone. This rearrangement joins TRBV6-1 to TRBJ2-1; 12 positions match TRBD2. The CDR3 runs 16 residues. V dropped 4 bases and J dropped 9; count of bases not matched to a gene: 10. The germline CDR1 and CDR2 sequences are MNHNS and SASEGT. The chain's CDR3 is CASSAASGRAIFEQFF. The CDR3, as DNA: TGTGCCAGCAGTGCTGCTAGCGGGAGGGCCATATTTGAGCAGTTCTTC.

V is TRBV10-3 and J is TRBJ1-1; a possible D gene is TRBD1 (5 bases). V was trimmed by 5 bases and J by 5 bases, leaving 9 bases between them. CDR1 is ENHRY, CDR2 SYGVKD, per germline. The CDR3 runs 12 residues. The CDR3 loop reads CAISPQGTEAFF. The CDR3, as DNA: TGTGCCATCAGTCCTCAGGGAACTGAAGCTTTCTTT.

The genes are TRBV7-9 and TRBJ2-7; D may match TRBD1 or TRBD2 (5 bases each). Germline-derived CDR1 and CDR2 are SEHNR and FQNEAQ (reference sequence). CDR3 length: 13 residues. Trimming shortened V by 2 bases and J by 2 bases, and 7 bases separated the two germline ends. This CDR3 is CASSLSGPYEQYF. In nucleotides, the CDR3 is TGTGCCAGCAGCTTATCGGGACCCTACGAGCAGTACTTC.

The chain recombines TRBV5-1 with TRBJ2-7, with 12 bases identical to TRBD2. Germline V gene lookup returns CDR1 SGHRS and CDR2 YFSETQ. The CDR3 spans 14 residues. V lost 1 base and J lost 5; bases outside the gene matches: 1. In DNA form, the CDR3 reads TGCGCCAGCAGCTTGCTAGCGGGAGGGAACGAGCAGTACTTC. Translating it yields CASSLLAGGNEQYF.

This chain uses TRBV4-2 with TRBJ1-2; a possible D gene is TRBD1 (5 bases). Germline V gene data show CDR1 as LGHNA and CDR2 as YNFKEQ. There are 12 residues in the CDR3. The V gene lost 3 bases and the J gene lost 7 bases, with 9 bases spanning the gap. The CDR3 sequence: CASSQSGFGYTF. CDR3 sequence (DNA): TGTGCCAGCAGCCAGTCAGGGTTTGGCTACACCTTC.

This chain connects TRBV7-9 to TRBJ2-5; 9 positions match TRBD1. The CDR3 contains 14 residues. The germline V gene has CDR1 SEHNR and CDR2 FQNEAQ (reference sequence). Losses at the gene ends were 2 bases for V and 5 bases for J; bases not matched to a gene: 3. The CDR3 sequence is CASSLTGGAETQYF. The CDR3 nucleotides read TGTGCCAGCAGCTTAACAGGGGGCGCGGAGACCCAGTACTTC.

CDR3: CASSQSGTRGSEQFF. In nucleotides, the CDR3 is TGTGCCAGCAGCCAATCCGGGACCAGGGGGTCAGAGCAGTTCTTC. V gene TRBV7-3 combines with J gene TRBJ2-1, with TRBD1 matching over 7 bases. V lost 5 bases to trimming and J lost 10 bases; unmatched junction nucleotides: 14. The CDR3 has 15 residues. Per the germline V gene, CDR1 is SGHTA and CDR2 is FQGTGA.

The chain employs TRBV5-1 and TRBJ1-4, with 9 bases that match TRBD1. Germline-derived CDR1 and CDR2 are SGHRS and YFSETQ. With V trimmed by 4 bases and J by 8 bases, 9 bases remained unmatched. The CDR3 contains 15 residues. The CDR3 protein is CASSDSGDRDEKLFF. CDR3 coding DNA: TGCGCCAGCAGCGACTCGGGGGACAGGGACGAAAAACTGTTTTTT.

The rearrangement links TRBV5-1 to TRBJ2-3, with 7 bases matching TRBD2. V trimming: 5 bases; J trimming: 0 bases; junction bases outside the gene matches: 9. CDR3 length: 16 residues. Germline V gene sequence: CDR1 SGHRS, CDR2 YFSETQ. CDR3 bases: TGCGCCAGCAGGACCACTAGCGCTTCTAGCACAGATACGCAGTATTTT. Its translation is CASRTTSASSTDTQYF. The whole variable domain, remainder taken from reference TRBV5-1 and TRBJ2-3, is KAGVTQTPRYLIKTRGQQVTLSCSPISGHRSVSWYQQTPGQGLQFLFEYFSETQRNKGNFPGRFSGRQFSNSRSEMNVSTLELGDSALYLCASRTTSASSTDTQYFGPGTRLTVL.

The count of this clone is one. The V and J genes are TRBV4-2 and TRBJ2-7, with 7 bases identical to TRBD2. Trimming removed 2 bases from V and 4 bases from J; junction bases left unmatched: 11. Germline V gene sequence: CDR1 LGHNA, CDR2 YNFKEQ. The CDR3 runs 16 residues. The CDR3 region has the DNA TGTGCCAGCAGCCAATTGACGGGCGGGCGGGGGTACGAGCAGTACTTC. As protein: CASSQLTGGRGYEQYF.

This chain uses TRBV19 with TRBJ2-5; tentatively, D is TRBD1 or TRBD2 (6 bases each). Deletions cut 5 bases from V and 7 bases from J, with 23 bases between. Germline V gene sequence: CDR1 LNHDA, CDR2 SQIVND (reference sequence). This CDR3 is built from 16 residues. The CDR3 spells CASSPVRDIGGGTQYF. In DNA, the CDR3 is TGTGCCAGTAGTCCCGTCCGGGACATCGGGGGAGGGACCCAGTACTTC.

J is TRBJ2-1 and V is TRBV3-1 (or the pseudogene TRBV3-2); D is uncertain. Germline V gene sequence: CDR1 LGHDT, CDR2 YNNKEL (reference sequence). The CDR3 is made up of 12 amino acids. V lost 4 bases and J lost 9, with 10 bases in between. CDR3 amino acids: CASSPRRVEQFF. CDR3 nucleotides: TGTGCCAGCAGCCCCCGACGAGTTGAGCAGTTCTTC.

J is TRBJ2-4 and V is TRBV5-1, with 14 positions matching TRBD2. Germline trimming cut 3 bases from V and 4 bases from J; bases unmatched to any gene: 6. The CDR3 is made up of 17 amino acids. Germline CDR1 is SGHRS and CDR2 is YFSETQ. CDR3 DNA sequence: TGCGCCAGCAGCTGGCCTGGACTAGCGGGAGGTAAAAACATTCAGTACTTC. Translated, it gives CASSWPGLAGGKNIQYF.

This clone was seen a handful of times. Written as DNA, the CDR3 is TGTGCCATCAGTGTTCGGCTAGCGGAGGGGGAGCAGTACTTC. Its protein is CAISVRLAEGEQYF. This chain uses TRBV10-3 with TRBJ2-7, with 7 bases aligning to TRBD2. The V and J ends lost 4 bases and 7 bases, in that order; junction bases with no gene match: 10. Germline loops: CDR1 ENHRY, CDR2 SYGVKD. The CDR3 runs 14 residues.

The CDR3 region is CASSLGSNTEAFF. The CDR3 nucleotides read TGTGCCAGCAGCTTAGGGTCAAACACTGAAGCTTTCTTT. This chain uses TRBV13 with TRBJ1-1; D not resolved. The germline gives CDR1 PRHDT, CDR2 FYEKMQ (reference sequence). This CDR3 is built from 13 residues. V shed 0 bases and J shed 2 bases, with 4 bases lying between them.

The table lists this clone with a count of one. Here the CDR3 reads CASNPSSGRAGANVLTF. The CDR3 region has the DNA TGTGCCAGCAACCCGAGTAGCGGGAGGGCTGGGGCCAACGTCCTGACTTTC. The rearrangement joins TRBV6-2 or TRBV6-3 to TRBJ2-6, with TRBD2 identical over 11 bases. Germline trimming cut 7 bases from V and 2 bases from J; bases unmatched to any gene: 7. This CDR3 region has 17 residues. Per the germline V gene, CDR1 is MNHEY and CDR2 is SVGEGT.

J is TRBJ2-7 and V is TRBV7-9, with D unclear. The germline CDR1 and CDR2 sequences are SEHNR and FQNEAQ (reference sequence). The V end was cut by 0 bases, the J end by 6 bases, with 12 bases between. The CDR3 totals 14 residues. The CDR3 sequence: CASSLARQVVEQYF. CDR3 coding DNA: TGTGCCAGCAGCTTAGCGCGGCAGGTCGTCGAGCAGTACTTC.

The chain's CDR3 is CASSRASDREAFF. DNA for the CDR3: TGTGCCAGTAGTAGGGCCTCGGACAGGGAGGCTTTCTTT. This chain connects TRBV19 to TRBJ1-1, with 8 bases matching TRBD1. This CDR3 region has 13 residues. Germline assignment: CDR1 LNHDA and CDR2 SQIVND (reference sequence). Trimming at V came to 4 bases and at J to 11 bases, leaving 9 bases not matched to a gene.

The chain joins TRBV5-1 to TRBJ1-1; 7 bases map to TRBD1. Unmatched junction bases numbered 6, after V lost 0 bases and J lost 7 bases. The CDR3 runs to 14 residues. CDR1 SGHRS and CDR2 YFSETQ come from the germline V gene. CDR3 loop: CASSLGQGVGEAFF. The CDR3 DNA reads as TGCGCCAGCAGCTTGGGACAGGGAGTGGGTGAAGCTTTCTTT.

This clone was observed a single time. V gene TRBV28 combines with J gene TRBJ2-2; no reliable D call. Germline CDR1 is MDHEN and CDR2 is SYDVKM. Trimming stripped 6 bases from V and 4 bases from J, with 15 bases between. The CDR3 spans 15 residues. CDR3 amino acids: CASSTVLASTGELFF. The CDR3 nucleotides read TGTGCCAGCAGCACGGTCCTTGCTAGCACCGGGGAGCTGTTTTTT.

This clone was seen more than once but under ten times. This sequence joins TRBV28 and TRBJ1-4; 8 bases align to TRBD1. The CDR3 consists of 17 residues. Germline trimming cut 2 bases from V and 4 bases from J; bases unmatched to any gene: 9. Germline CDR1 MDHEN, CDR2 SYDVKM. The CDR3 is CASSLGQGAGGNEKLFF. The CDR3 region has the DNA TGTGCCAGCAGTTTAGGTCAGGGGGCCGGAGGTAATGAAAAACTGTTTTTT. Together with reference TRBV28 and TRBJ1-4, the CDR3 gives the full variable domain: DVKVTQSSRYLVKRTGEKVFLECVQDMDHENMFWYRQDPGLGLRLIYFSYDVKMKEKGDIPEGYSVSREKKERFSLILESASTNQTSMYLCASSLGQGAGGNEKLFFGSGTQLSVL.

The chain links TRBV5-1 to TRBJ2-5; D may be TRBD1 or TRBD2 (5 bases each). The CDR3 extends over 14 amino acids. Trimming took 2 bases from V and 3 from J, leaving 11 bases between them. Germline CDR1 reads SGHRS; CDR2 reads YFSETQ. The CDR3 DNA is TGCGCCAGCAGCTTAGGGACGCCCGAAGAGACCCAGTACTTC. This gives the protein CASSLGTPEETQYF.

This chain connects TRBV7-2 to TRBJ2-7; maybe TRBD2 (6 bases). V gave up 3 bases and J gave up 0 bases, with 15 bases separating them. CDR3 length: 16 amino acids. Germline lookup yields CDR1 SGHTA and CDR2 FQGNSA. CDR3 DNA sequence: TGTGCCAGCAGCTTGCCCCGGGACGGGAGCTCCTACGAGCAGTACTTC. Encoded protein: CASSLPRDGSSYEQYF.

The CDR3 DNA reads as TGTGCCAGCAGCTTTGGACAGGGAACTAGCACAGATACGCAGTATTTT. Translated: CASSFGQGTSTDTQYF. This rearrangement joins TRBV9 to TRBJ2-3; 8 nucleotides match TRBD1. This CDR3 comprises 16 residues. Germline V CDR1 and CDR2: SGDLS, YYNGEE. The J segment lost 0 bases and the V segment lost 4 bases, leaving 7 bases of the junction unmatched. Variable domain in full (rest from reference TRBV9 and TRBJ2-3): DSGVTQTPKHLITATGQRVTLRCSPRSGDLSVYWYQQSLDQGLQFLIQYYNGEERAKGNILERFSAQQFPDLHSELNLSSLELGDSALYFCASSFGQGTSTDTQYFGPGTRLTVL.